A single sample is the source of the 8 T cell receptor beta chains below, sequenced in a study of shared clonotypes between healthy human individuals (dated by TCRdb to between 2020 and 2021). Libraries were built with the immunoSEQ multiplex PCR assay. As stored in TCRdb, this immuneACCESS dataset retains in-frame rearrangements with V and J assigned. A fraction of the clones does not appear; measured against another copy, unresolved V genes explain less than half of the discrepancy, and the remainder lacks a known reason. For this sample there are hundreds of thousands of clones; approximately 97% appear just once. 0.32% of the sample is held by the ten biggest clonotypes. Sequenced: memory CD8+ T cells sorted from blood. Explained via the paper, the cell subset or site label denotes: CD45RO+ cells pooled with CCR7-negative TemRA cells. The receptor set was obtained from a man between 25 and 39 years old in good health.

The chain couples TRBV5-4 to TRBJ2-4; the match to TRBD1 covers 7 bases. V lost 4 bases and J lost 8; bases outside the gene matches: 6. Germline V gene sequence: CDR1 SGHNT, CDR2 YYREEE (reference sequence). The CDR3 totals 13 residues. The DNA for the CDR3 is TGTGCCAGCAGCGCGACAGGGAGTTACATTCAGTACTTC. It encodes CASSATGSYIQYF.

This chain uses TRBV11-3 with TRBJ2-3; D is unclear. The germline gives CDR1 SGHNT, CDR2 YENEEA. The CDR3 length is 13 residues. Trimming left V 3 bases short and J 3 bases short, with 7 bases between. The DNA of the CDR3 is TGTGCCAGCAGCTTCTTTGCTACAGATACGCAGTATTTT. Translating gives CASSFFATDTQYF.

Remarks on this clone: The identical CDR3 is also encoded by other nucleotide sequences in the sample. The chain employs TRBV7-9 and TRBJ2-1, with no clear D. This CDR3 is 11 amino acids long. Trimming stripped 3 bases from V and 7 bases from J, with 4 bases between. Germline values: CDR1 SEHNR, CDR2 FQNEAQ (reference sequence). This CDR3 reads CASSFGNEQFF. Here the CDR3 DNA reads TGTGCCAGCAGCTTTGGGAATGAGCAGTTCTTC.

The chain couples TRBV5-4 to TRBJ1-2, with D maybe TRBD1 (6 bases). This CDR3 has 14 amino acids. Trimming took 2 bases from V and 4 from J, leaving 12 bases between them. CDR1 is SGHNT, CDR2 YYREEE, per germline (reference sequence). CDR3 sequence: CASSFDRLPYGYTF. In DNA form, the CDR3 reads TGTGCCAGCAGCTTCGACAGGCTACCCTATGGCTACACCTTC.

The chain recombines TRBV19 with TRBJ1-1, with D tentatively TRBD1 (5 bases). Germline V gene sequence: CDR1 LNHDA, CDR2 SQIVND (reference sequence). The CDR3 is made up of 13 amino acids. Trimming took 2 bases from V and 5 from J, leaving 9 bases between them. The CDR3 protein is CASSILGGTEAFF. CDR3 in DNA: TGTGCCAGTAGTATACTTGGGGGAACTGAAGCTTTCTTT.

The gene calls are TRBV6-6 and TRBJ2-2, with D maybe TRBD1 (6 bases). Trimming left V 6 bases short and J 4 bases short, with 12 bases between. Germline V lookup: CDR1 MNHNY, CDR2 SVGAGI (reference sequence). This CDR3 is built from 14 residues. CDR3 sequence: CASRDTGTTGELFF. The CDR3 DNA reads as TGTGCCAGCAGGGATACAGGGACCACCGGGGAGCTGTTTTTT.

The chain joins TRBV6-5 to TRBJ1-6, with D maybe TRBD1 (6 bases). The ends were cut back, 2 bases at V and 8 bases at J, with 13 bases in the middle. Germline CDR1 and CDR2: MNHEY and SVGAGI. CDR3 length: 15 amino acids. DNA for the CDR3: TGTGCCAGCAGTTACGTCGGGGGCGCTGATTCACCCCTCCACTTT. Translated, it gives CASSYVGGADSPLHF.

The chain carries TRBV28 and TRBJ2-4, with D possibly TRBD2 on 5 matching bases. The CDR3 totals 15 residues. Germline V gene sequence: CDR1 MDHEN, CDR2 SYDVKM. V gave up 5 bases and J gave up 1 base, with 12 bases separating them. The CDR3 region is CASSPGYKAKNIQYF. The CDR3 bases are TGTGCCAGCAGTCCGGGGTACAAGGCCAAAAACATTCAGTACTTC.